This TCR beta chain appears in the sequencing data of a study of blood T cell repertoires in COVID-19. Overall study: T cells, B-cell-depleted T cells, or PBMCs supplied cDNA or gDNA.

CDR1 KGHSH and CDR2 LQKENI come from the germline V gene. The CDR3 covers 16 residues. V was shortened by 0 bases and J by 1 base, with 13 bases between the two germline ends. Assay used: immunoSEQ multiplex PCR; TCRdb lists only in-frame clones, some missing. The sample consists of more than 300,000 clones, about 88% of them appearing once. Material: peripheral blood. The sequence was obtained from an older woman with COVID-19, enrolled during active disease. The chain joins TRBV18 to TRBJ2-7, with D perhaps TRBD1 (6 bases). CDR3 loop: CASSPPAWGPSYEQYF. The DNA for the CDR3 is TGTGCCAGCTCACCACCGGCATGGGGGCCATCCTACGAGCAGTACTTC. Full variable domain (missing parts from reference TRBV18 and TRBJ2-7): NAGVMQNPRHLVRRRGQEARLRCSPMKGHSHVYWYRQLPEEGLKFMVYLQKENIIDESGMPKERFSAEFPKEGPSILRIQQVVRGDSAAYFCASSPPAWGPSYEQYFGPGTRLTVT.